Included here is one T cell receptor (beta chain) sequence, with context. Its matching antigen is unknown. These data belong to a study of spatial heterogeneity in lung cancer. Study summary: Combinations of a unique TCR and a UMI were tallied in raw reads, and on average each appeared more than ten times. Study results and limitations: Follow-up blood showed ubiquitous expanded tumor TCRs less than blood at resection did.

Noted time point: sample taken at primary tumor resection. Whole RNA obtained from tumor, nontumor lung or frozen PBMC underwent sequencing without sorting. Samples came from some 71 TRACERx patients with untreated early-stage lung cancer. Individually, TCR cDNA molecules were each labelled with a unique molecular identifier. MiXCR, run by TCRdb on the 5' RACE reads, gives a single entry per CDR3 protein. The sample yields about 95,000 distinct CDR3 sequences, approximately 8.2% seen once. The sequence was collected from a male donor with early-stage non-small cell lung cancer. This specimen consisted of PBMCs, obtained at surgery.

The CDR3 reads CASSTPSGGTGELFF. Written as DNA, the CDR3 is TGTGCCAGCAGTACCCCTAGCGGGGGGACCGGGGAGCTGTTTTTT. The rearrangement uses TRBV28 and TRBJ2-2, with TRBD2 matching over 11 bases. The CDR3 loop spans 15 amino acids. CDR1 is MDHEN, CDR2 SYDVKM, per germline. Trimming cost V 5 bases and J 5 bases; bases outside gene matches: 4.